One T cell receptor (beta chain) is described in this entry. This clonotype has only a few counts. Which antigen it targets is not known. Per-base qualities were not stored, and no clone one base away is much larger. The roughly 39 donors, aged roughly 6 to 95 years, were systemically healthy Caucasian individuals from Russia. Approximately 9.3 milliliters of peripheral blood were drawn from each donor into EDTA-treated Vacutainer tubes. PBMCs were isolated by Ficoll-Paque density-gradient centrifugation, with at least 7 million obtained per sample. Trizol reagent was used to extract total RNA from PBMCs, with at least 5 micrograms per sample. For every donor, flow cytometry on a PBMC aliquot measured the percentage of naive CD45RAhigh/CD27high T cells. V is cut by 5 bases and J by 4 bases, and the space between the germline ends is 11 bases. The CDR3 holds 13 amino acids from the cysteine to the phenylalanine. Just the 39-base CDR3 DNA is kept, in frame starting at base 1.

This record comes from a study of blood T cells in healthy people across ages (dated by TCRdb to 2015 to 2017). Study-level background: In model experiments, template switching captured roughly one uniquely barcoded TCR beta cDNA molecule for every two T cells. To track age-related changes in TCR beta repertoire diversity, the study relied on deep sequencing normalized with unique cDNA molecular identifiers. The donors were divided into four age groups: young (average about 16 years), middle-aged (almost 40), aged (under 70) and long-lived (about 80). To avoid experimental bias, donors of different ages were randomly spread across the sequencing lanes. Two additional independent replicas of 1 million unique cDNA reads from the same blood draw were analyzed for two donors (one aged 18 to 30 and one aged 80 or older). Broad study findings and their caveats: Compared with the aged group, the long-lived group had more naive CD4+ T cells, fewer expanded clones and increased TCR diversity, a pattern suggesting age selection. Estimates of total diversity based on one million sequenced T cells were considered lower bounds and underestimates. Because the CMV infection status of the donors was unknown, age-related changes in expanded clonotypes may potentially have been confounded. Observed TCR beta diversity per million T cells fell roughly linearly with age, and a significant reduction was already apparent by age roughly 40. Since profiling was done on bulk unsorted PBMCs, naive and antigen-experienced compartments could not be conclusively compared. The percentage of naive T cells measured by flow cytometry correlated strongly with observed TCR beta diversity.

Library preparation used 5' RACE. A second PCR of roughly 6 to 11 cycles was performed with a sample-barcoded 5' primer and a J-beta primer mix. A unique molecular identifier was introduced onto each TCR beta cDNA molecule by a template-switch 5' adaptor carrying 12 random nucleotides. At least 2.5 million CDR3-containing paired-end reads were obtained from each sample. The Mint cDNA synthesis kit, primed by a TRBC-specific oligonucleotide, was used to synthesize first-strand cDNA from all RNA. Following uracil-DNA glycosylase treatment, all cDNA underwent a first 18-cycle PCR with the universal primers M1SS and BC2_uni_R. The original methods were these. Normalization of each sample was performed by random selection of 1 million high-quality reads, each carrying a distinct molecular identifier. Reads with shared molecular identifiers were discarded instead of being binned into consensus sequences. MiTCR, run with a Q25 quality threshold and the strictest error-elimination algorithm, handled CDR3 identification, clonotype clustering and error correction. A nonparametric unseen species model with Euler transformation was used to estimate lower-bound total TCR beta diversity. Using fastp trimming at Q25 and MiXCR clonotype assembly, TCRdb reanalyzed the public sequencing data and kept in-frame beta chains. Rows matching on CDR3 protein sequence are summarized as one entry with the most common DNA and genes. Clone size and V and J calls follow TCRdb, not the original study. Here the sample has around 1,900,000 distinct CDR3 sequences; 35% to 50% occur a single time. The ten largest clones represent under 30% of the sample.

The sequence joins TRBV12-3 or TRBV12-4 to TRBJ1-2; confidence is insufficient to name the D gene. Sequences were obtained from blood. The sequence came from a human donor in good health. The nucleotide sequence is given as TGTGCCAGCAGTCAAGCCGGGCTCTATGGCTACACCTTC. It codes for CASSQAGLYGYTF.